The 8 T cell receptor beta chains below all came from one sample that was sequenced in a study of beta chain features in type 1 diabetes. Every bit of the isolated RNA underwent reverse transcription, so sequencing read expressed TCRB transcripts. Sequencing used immunoSEQ multiplex PCR; TCRdb keeps in-frame clones, though not all of them. There are approximately 200,000 clones in the sample; about 9.3% occur only once, and under 0.045% lies in the top ten. Sequenced input: naive CD4+ T cells from blood. The receptors were gathered from a woman aged 18-35 years in good health.

This clone has just a few counts. The J gene is TRBJ1-1, the V gene TRBV7-3, with 8 bases matching TRBD1. V trimming: 4 bases; J trimming: 6 bases; junction bases outside the gene matches: 7. The CDR3 runs to 14 residues. The germline V gene has CDR1 SGHTA and CDR2 FQGTGA. CDR3 amino acids: CASSSTGVPSEAFF. CDR3 coding DNA: TGTGCCAGCAGCTCGACAGGGGTCCCTTCTGAAGCTTTCTTT.

V gene TRBV21-1 combines with J gene TRBJ2-2; the D segment call TRBD1 is taken from the table without a DNA check. TRBV21-1 is shown as a pseudogene. The CDR3 runs 15 residues. The CDR3 region has the DNA TGTGCCAGCAGCTTTGACAGGAAACACACCGGGGAGCTGTTTTTT. It is translated as CASSFDRKHTGELFF.

The J gene is TRBJ2-1, the V gene TRBV15; 10 bases map to TRBD1. Germline lookup yields CDR1 LNHNV and CDR2 YYDKDF (reference sequence). After removal of 1 base from V and 10 bases from J, the junction contained 4 bases not matched to a gene. The CDR3 loop spans 14 amino acids. Here the CDR3 DNA reads TGTGCCACCAGCAGAGCGGACAGGGGGTACGAGCAGTTCTTC. Residues: CATSRADRGYEQFF.

This clone was seen a handful of times. CDR3 sequence: CASSPTNSNSGNTIYF. CDR3 coding DNA: TGTGCCAGCTCACCAACGAATAGTAACTCTGGAAACACCATATATTTT. This chain uses TRBV18 with TRBJ1-3; D is uncertain. V was pared by 2 bases and J by 0 bases, with 11 bases between. The CDR3 is 16 residues long. CDR1 is KGHSH, CDR2 LQKENI, per germline.

This clone has more than one count but fewer than ten. This chain links TRBV6-5 with TRBJ2-3, with TRBD1 matching 8 bases. The germline gives CDR1 MNHEY, CDR2 SVGAGI. The CDR3 covers 14 residues. V gave up 2 bases and J gave up 4 bases; unmatched junction bases: 2. DNA for the CDR3: TGTGCCAGCAGTTACGAGACAGGGGCAGATACGCAGTATTTT. Protein sequence: CASSYETGADTQYF.

In this sample, this clone turned up a few times. The chain joins TRBV7-8 to TRBJ2-3, with 9 nucleotides matching TRBD2. This CDR3 comprises 17 residues. V lost 2 bases to trimming and J lost 0 bases; unmatched junction nucleotides: 6. Germline V gives CDR1 SGHVS, CDR2 FQNEAQ. For the CDR3, the DNA is TGTGCCAGCAGCTTACCCGCGCGGGGGGGTAGCACAGATACGCAGTATTTT. Its translation is CASSLPARGGSTDTQYF. Full variable domain (missing parts from reference TRBV7-8 and TRBJ2-3): GAGVSQSPRYKVAKRGQDVALRCDPISGHVSLFWYQQALGQGPEFLTYFQNEAQLDKSGLPSDRFFAERPEGSVSTLKIQRTQQEDSAVYLCASSLPARGGSTDTQYFGPGTRLTVL.

The CDR3: CASSFGNGYTF. The CDR3 coding sequence is TGTGCCAGCAGTTTCGGGAACGGCTACACCTTC. The chain carries TRBV28 and TRBJ1-2; no definite D call. CDR3 size: 11 residues. V was cut by 3 bases and J by 8 bases, with 7 bases left in between. Germline CDR1 is MDHEN and CDR2 is SYDVKM.

The V and J genes are TRBV15 and TRBJ2-2; TRBD2 matches 13 bases. Germline V CDR1 and CDR2: LNHNV, YYDKDF (reference sequence). Trimming took 4 bases from V and 3 from J; bases not matched to a gene: 2. The CDR3 is 16 amino acids. DNA of the CDR3: TGTGCCACCAGCAAAGGACTAGCGGGAGACACCGGGGAGCTGTTTTTT. Amino acids: CATSKGLAGDTGELFF.